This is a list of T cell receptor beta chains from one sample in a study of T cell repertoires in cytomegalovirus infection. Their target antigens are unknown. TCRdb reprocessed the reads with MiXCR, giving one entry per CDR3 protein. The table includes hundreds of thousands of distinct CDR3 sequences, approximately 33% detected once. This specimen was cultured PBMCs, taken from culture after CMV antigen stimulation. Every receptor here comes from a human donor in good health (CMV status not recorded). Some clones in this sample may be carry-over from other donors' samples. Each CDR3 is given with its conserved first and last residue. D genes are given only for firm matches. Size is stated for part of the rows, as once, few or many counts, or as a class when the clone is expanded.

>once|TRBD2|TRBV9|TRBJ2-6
CASSARLAGGVYGANVLTF
TGTGCCAGCAGCGCCCGACTAGCGGGAGGGGTATATGGGGCCAACGTCCTGACTTTC
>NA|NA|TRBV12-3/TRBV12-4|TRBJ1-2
CASSSTRETYGYTF
TGTGCCAGCAGTTCCACTAGGGAAACATATGGCTACACCTTC
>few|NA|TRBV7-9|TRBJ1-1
CASSLSLWGNGAFF
TGTGCCAGCAGCTTAAGTCTGTGGGGAAATGGGGCTTTCTTT
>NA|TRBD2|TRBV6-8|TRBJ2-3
CASSYSAGEEDTQYF
TGTGCCAGCAGTTACTCTGCGGGGGAGGAGGATACGCAGTATTTT
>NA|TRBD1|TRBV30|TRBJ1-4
CAWEKDRATNEKLFF
TGTGCCTGGGAAAAGGACAGGGCGACTAATGAAAAACTGTTTTTT
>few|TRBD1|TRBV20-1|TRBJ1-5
CSAVTGGNQPQHF
TGCAGTGCTGTTACAGGGGGCAATCAGCCCCAGCATTTT
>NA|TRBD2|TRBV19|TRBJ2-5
CASSISGLAGGLETQYF
TGTGCCAGTAGTATCTCGGGACTAGCGGGAGGTTTAGAGACCCAGTACTTC
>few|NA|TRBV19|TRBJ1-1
CASSLMAGATEAFF
TGTGCCAGTAGCTTGATGGCCGGCGCAACTGAAGCTTTCTTT
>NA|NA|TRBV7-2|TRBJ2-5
CASSPERGRETQYF
TGTGCCAGCAGCCCGGAGAGGGGTCGGGAGACCCAGTACTTC
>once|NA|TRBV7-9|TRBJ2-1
CASSLEPSRQFF
TGTGCCAGCAGCTTAGAGCCTAGCCGGCAGTTCTTC
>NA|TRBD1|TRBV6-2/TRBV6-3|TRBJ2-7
CASSSGAPGQGFLEQYF
TGTGCCAGCAGTTCCGGGGCGCCGGGACAGGGTTTTCTCGAGCAGTACTTC
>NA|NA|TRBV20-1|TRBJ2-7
CSARDFRGGHEQYF
TGCAGTGCTAGAGATTTTAGGGGTGGGCACGAGCAGTACTTC
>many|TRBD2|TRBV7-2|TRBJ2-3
CASSPEGTRGDTQYF
TGTGCCAGCAGCCCAGAGGGGACTAGAGGTGATACGCAGTATTTT
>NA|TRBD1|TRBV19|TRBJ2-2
CASSRRDRVPGELFF
TGTGCCAGTAGTAGGCGGGACAGGGTACCCGGGGAGCTGTTTTTT
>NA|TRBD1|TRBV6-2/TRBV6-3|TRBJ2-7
CASSYYGQGSYEQYF
TGTGCCAGCAGTTATTACGGACAGGGGTCCTACGAGCAGTACTTC
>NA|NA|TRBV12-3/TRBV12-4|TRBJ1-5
CASSFGPANQPQHF
TGTGCCAGCAGTTTCGGCCCAGCAAATCAGCCCCAGCATTTT
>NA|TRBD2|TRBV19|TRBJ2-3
CATKGLASTDTQYF
TGTGCCACCAAAGGACTAGCGAGCACAGATACGCAGTATTTT
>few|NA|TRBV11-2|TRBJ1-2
CASSLEPFPNYGYTF
TGTGCCAGCAGCTTAGAACCTTTTCCAAACTATGGCTACACCTTC
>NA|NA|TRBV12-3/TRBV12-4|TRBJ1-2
CASSFLLDRTVFYGYTF
TGTGCCAGCAGTTTCCTCCTTGACAGGACCGTATTCTATGGCTACACCTTC
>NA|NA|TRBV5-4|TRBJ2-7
CASSSQEITEQYF
TGTGCCAGCAGCAGCCAGGAAATAACCGAGCAGTACTTC
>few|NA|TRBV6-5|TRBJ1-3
CASSAGASSGNTIYF
TGTGCCAGCTCGGCAGGGGCCTCCTCTGGAAACACCATATATTTT
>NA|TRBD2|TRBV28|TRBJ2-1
CASSHVPGGDASSYNEQFF
TGTGCCAGCAGTCACGTCCCGGGGGGGGACGCAAGCTCCTACAATGAGCAGTTCTTC
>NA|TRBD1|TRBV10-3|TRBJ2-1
CAISRDRELNEQFF
TGTGCCATCAGCCGGGACAGGGAGCTCAATGAGCAGTTCTTC
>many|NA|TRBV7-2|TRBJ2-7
CASSFYAGAGYEQYF
TGTGCCAGCAGCTTTTACGCAGGAGCCGGCTACGAGCAGTACTTC
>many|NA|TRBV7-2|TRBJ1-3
CASSSTWAGYTLDGNTIYF
TGTGCCAGCAGCTCAACCTGGGCAGGGTATACTCTGGATGGAAACACCATATATTTT
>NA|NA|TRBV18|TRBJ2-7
CASSRRTDEQYF
TGTGCCAGCTCCCGCAGGACAGACGAGCAGTACTTC
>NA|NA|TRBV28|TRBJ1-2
CASVYRGSYGYTF
TGTGCCAGCGTGTATCGTGGCAGCTATGGCTACACCTTC
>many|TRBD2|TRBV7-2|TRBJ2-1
CASSFRREGEQFF
TGTGCCAGCAGCTTCCGGCGGGAGGGTGAGCAGTTCTTC
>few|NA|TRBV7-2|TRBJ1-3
CASSLQVGNTIYF
TGTGCCAGCAGCTTGCAGGTCGGAAACACCATATATTTT
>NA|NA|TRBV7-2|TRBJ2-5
CASSLERASTTETQYF
TGTGCCAGCAGCTTAGAGAGGGCCTCAACTACGGAGACCCAGTACTTC
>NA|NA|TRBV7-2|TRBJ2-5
CASSLLAGGGQETQYF
TGTGCCAGCAGCTTATTGGCCGGAGGGGGGCAAGAGACCCAGTACTTC
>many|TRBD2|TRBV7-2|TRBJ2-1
CASSPPAGDMLEQFF
TGTGCCAGCAGCCCGCCGGCGGGAGACATGTTAGAGCAGTTCTTC
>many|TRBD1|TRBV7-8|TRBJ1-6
CASSDRGNSPLHF
TGTGCCAGCAGCGACAGGGGCAATTCACCCCTCCACTTT
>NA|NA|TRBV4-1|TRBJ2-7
CASSQESPAGYEQYF
TGCGCCAGCAGCCAAGAATCCCCGGCAGGGTACGAGCAGTACTTC
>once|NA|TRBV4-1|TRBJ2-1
CASSPKPDNEQFF
TGCGCCAGCAGCCCAAAGCCCGACAATGAGCAGTTCTTC
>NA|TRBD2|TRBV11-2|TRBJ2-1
CASSRTSGTSSYNEQFF
TGTGCCAGCAGCCGGACTAGCGGGACGAGCTCCTACAATGAGCAGTTCTTC
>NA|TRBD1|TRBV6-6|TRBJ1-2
CASSYGTGGLDYGYTF
TGTGCCAGCAGTTACGGGACAGGGGGCCTTGACTATGGCTACACCTTC
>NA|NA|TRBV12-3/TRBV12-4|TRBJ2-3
CASSLRDPGDTQNF
TGTGCCAGCAGTCTACGGGACCCTGGAGATACGCAGAATTTT
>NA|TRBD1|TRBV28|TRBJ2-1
CASGQGSWNEQFF
TGTGCCAGCGGACAGGGATCATGGAATGAGCAGTTCTTC
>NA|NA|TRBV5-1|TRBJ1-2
CASSLDRVLGGYTF
TGCGCCAGCAGCTTGGACAGGGTATTGGGAGGCTACACCTTC
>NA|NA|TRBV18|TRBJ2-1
CASSPKMAGVNEQFF
TGTGCCAGCTCACCAAAGATGGCAGGGGTTAATGAGCAGTTCTTC
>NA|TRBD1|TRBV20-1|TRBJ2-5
CSARTGGGETQYF
TGCAGTGCCCGGACAGGGGGAGGAGAGACCCAGTACTTC